The rows below give T cell receptor beta chains drawn from one sample of a study of monozygotic twins with inflammatory bowel disease. TCRdb reprocessed the 5' RACE reads, with one entry per CDR3 protein and no DNA. Its table lists approximately 110,000 distinct CDR3 sequences. Sequencing input: blood. Receptors were obtained from a human donor with ulcerative colitis or Crohn's disease, or a healthy co-twin of an affected twin (not recorded which). Each CDR3 is given with its conserved first and last residue.

>TRBV15|TRBJ2-5
CATSDGGDQETQYF
>TRBV12-3/TRBV12-4|TRBJ1-2
CASSLGNRVDTYGYGYTF
>TRBV24-1|TRBJ1-2
CATPPWDGYTF
>TRBV7-6|TRBJ2-1
CASSFKRGDPYNEQFF
>TRBV25-1|TRBJ1-4
CASSDDGLEKLFF
>TRBV5-1|TRBJ2-1
CASSPGTGLMYNEQFF
>TRBV28|TRBJ2-5
CASRRQGWETQYF
>TRBV29-1|TRBJ2-5
CSVGEGQGLETQYF
>TRBV4-3|TRBJ1-4
CASGEQVNEKLFF
>TRBV20-1|TRBJ1-1
CSARDPGRGDTEAFF
>TRBV3-1|TRBJ2-3
CASSQGGVRDTQYF
>TRBV28|TRBJ1-3
CASSFIGEGGRNTIYF
>TRBV19|TRBJ2-2
CASSILSGTDNTGELFF
>TRBV20-1|TRBJ1-2
CSARPNRGEWNYGYTF
>TRBV20-1|TRBJ1-4
CSAPAPGGEKLFF
>TRBV24-1|TRBJ2-3
CATSDPQDGGADTQYF
>TRBV5-1|TRBJ2-7
CASSLFPAGGDRGSSYEQYF
>TRBV6-1|TRBJ2-7
CASRLPGQGPYEQYF
>TRBV20-1|TRBJ1-5
CSARGQSNQPQHF
>TRBV11-2|TRBJ1-6
CASSLSAGYDSPLHF
>TRBV6-5|TRBJ1-1
CASSLRQVGRTEAFF
>TRBV5-6|TRBJ2-7
CASSLGRLGHEQYF
>TRBV5-1|TRBJ2-1
CASSSGHQSYNEQFF
>TRBV6-2/TRBV6-3|TRBJ1-1
CASSYSTGGTEAFF